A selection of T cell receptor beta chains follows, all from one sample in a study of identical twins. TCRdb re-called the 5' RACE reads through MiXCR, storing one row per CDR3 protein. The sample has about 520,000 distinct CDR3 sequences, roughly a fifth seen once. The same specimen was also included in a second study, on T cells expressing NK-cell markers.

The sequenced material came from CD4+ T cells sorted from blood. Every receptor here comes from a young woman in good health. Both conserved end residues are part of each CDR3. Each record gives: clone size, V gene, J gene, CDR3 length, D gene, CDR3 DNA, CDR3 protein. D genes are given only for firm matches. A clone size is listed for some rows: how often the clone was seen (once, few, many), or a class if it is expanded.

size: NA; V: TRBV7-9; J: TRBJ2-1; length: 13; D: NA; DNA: TGTGCCAGCAGCCCCCCTAGACCCGGTAAGCAGTTCTTC; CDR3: CASSPPRPGKQFF
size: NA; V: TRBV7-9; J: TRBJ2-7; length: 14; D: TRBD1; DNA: TGTGCCAGCAGCCCAACCGGGACAGGGGGCGAGCAGTACTTC; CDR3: CASSPTGTGGEQYF
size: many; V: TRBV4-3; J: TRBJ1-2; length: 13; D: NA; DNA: TGCGCCAGCAGCCAAGAGCTGGGCTATGGCTACACCTTC; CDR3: CASSQELGYGYTF
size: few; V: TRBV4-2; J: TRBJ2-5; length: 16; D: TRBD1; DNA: TGTGCCAGCAGCCAAGAATGGACAGGGGGCGGGGAGACCCAGTACTTC; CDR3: CASSQEWTGGGETQYF
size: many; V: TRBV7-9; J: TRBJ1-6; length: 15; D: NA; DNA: TGTGCCAGCAGCAACCTGGCGGCAAATAATTCACCCCTCCACTTT; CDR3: CASSNLAANNSPLHF
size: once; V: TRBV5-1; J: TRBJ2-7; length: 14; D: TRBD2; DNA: TGCGCCAGCAGCTCGGGGACTAGCCGCAGCGAGCAGTACTTC; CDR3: CASSSGTSRSEQYF
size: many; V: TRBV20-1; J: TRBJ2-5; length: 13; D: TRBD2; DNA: TGCAGTGCTTTAGCGGGAGATCAAGAGACCCAGTACTTC; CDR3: CSALAGDQETQYF
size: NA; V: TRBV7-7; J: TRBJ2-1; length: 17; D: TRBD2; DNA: TGTGCCAGCAGCTTAGCCGGAGGAGCGGGAGGGTTCAATGAGCAGTTCTTC; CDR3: CASSLAGGAGGFNEQFF
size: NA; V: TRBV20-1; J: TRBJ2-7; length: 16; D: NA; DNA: TGCAGTGCTAGATCAATCTCCGGGACACCCTCCTACGAGCAGTACTTC; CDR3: CSARSISGTPSYEQYF
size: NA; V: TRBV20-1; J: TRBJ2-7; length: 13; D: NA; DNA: TGCAGTGCTAGCGAGTTTGCTAGCTACGAGCAGTACTTC; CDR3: CSASEFASYEQYF
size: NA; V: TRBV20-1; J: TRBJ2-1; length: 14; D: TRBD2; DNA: TGCAGTGCTAGTACTAGCGGGGCTTACAATGAGCAGTTCTTC; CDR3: CSASTSGAYNEQFF
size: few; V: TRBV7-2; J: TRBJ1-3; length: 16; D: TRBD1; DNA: TGTGCCAGCAGCTCTGGACAGGGAAGCTCTGGAAACACCATATATTTT; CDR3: CASSSGQGSSGNTIYF
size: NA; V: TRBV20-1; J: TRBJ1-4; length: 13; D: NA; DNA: TGCAGTGCCCTGGGACGGGGGAATGAAAAACTGTTTTTT; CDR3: CSALGRGNEKLFF
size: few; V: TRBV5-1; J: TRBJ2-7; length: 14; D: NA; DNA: TGCGCCAGCAGCCACGGGACACCTGCCTACGAGCAGTACTTC; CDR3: CASSHGTPAYEQYF
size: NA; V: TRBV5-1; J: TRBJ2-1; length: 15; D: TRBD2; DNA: TGCGCCAGCAGCTTGGAGCCTAGCGGGATGGGGGAGCAGTTCTTC; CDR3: CASSLEPSGMGEQFF
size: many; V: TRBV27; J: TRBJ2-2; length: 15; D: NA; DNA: TGTGCCAGCAGTTTGGAACACCTCAACACCGGGGAGCTGTTTTTT; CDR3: CASSLEHLNTGELFF
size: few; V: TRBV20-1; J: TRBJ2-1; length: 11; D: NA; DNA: TGCAGTGCTACCCCAGATCTTGAGCAGTTCTTC; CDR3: CSATPDLEQFF
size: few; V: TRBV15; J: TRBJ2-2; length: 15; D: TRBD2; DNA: TGTGCCACCAGCAGAGAACTAGCGGGCACCGGGGAGCTGTTTTTT; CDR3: CATSRELAGTGELFF
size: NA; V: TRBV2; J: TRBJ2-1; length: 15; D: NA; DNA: TGTGCCAGCCTGCTGGTGGGCCTTAAGGGTGATGAGCAGTTCTTC; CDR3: CASLLVGLKGDEQFF
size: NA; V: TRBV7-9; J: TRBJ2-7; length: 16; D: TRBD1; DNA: TGTGCCAGCAGCTTAGCTTCCGGGACAGGGGGCTCCGAGCAGTACTTC; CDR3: CASSLASGTGGSEQYF
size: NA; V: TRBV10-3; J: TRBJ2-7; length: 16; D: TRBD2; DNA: TGTGCCATCAGTGATGGCGCTAGCGGTACCTCCTACGAGCAGTACTTC; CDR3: CAISDGASGTSYEQYF
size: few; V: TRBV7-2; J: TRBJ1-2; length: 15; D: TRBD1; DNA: TGTGCCAGCAGCCAGGGACAGGCCCCTAACTATGGCTACACCTTC; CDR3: CASSQGQAPNYGYTF
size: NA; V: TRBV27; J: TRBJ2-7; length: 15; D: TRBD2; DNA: TGTGCCAGCAGTTGGACTAGCGGGAGCTCCTACGAGCAGTACTTC; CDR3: CASSWTSGSSYEQYF
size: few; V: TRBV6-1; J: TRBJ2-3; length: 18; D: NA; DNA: TGTGCCAGCGCTGGGTCCACCTCTATGGCGGGGCACAAGAATACGCAGTATTTT; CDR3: CASAGSTSMAGHKNTQYF
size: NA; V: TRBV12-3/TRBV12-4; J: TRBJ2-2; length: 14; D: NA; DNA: TGTGCCAGCGCGCTTAGGGCAGACACCGGGGAGCTGTTTTTT; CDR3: CASALRADTGELFF
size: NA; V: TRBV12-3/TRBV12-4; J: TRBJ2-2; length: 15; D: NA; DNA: TGTGCCAGCAGTCTCCAAAGGACCAACACCGGGGAGCTGTTTTTT; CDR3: CASSLQRTNTGELFF
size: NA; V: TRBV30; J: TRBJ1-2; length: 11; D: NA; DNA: TGTGCCTGGACCCTAACTGGTGGCTACACCTTC; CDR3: CAWTLTGGYTF
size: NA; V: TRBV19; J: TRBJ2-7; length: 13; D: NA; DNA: TGTGCCAGTAGTATCCTCGGGACTTACGAGCAGTACTTC; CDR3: CASSILGTYEQYF
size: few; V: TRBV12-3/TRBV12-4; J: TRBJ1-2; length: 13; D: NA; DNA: TGTGCCAGCAGTTTACCTGGACAAGGAGGCTACACCTTC; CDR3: CASSLPGQGGYTF
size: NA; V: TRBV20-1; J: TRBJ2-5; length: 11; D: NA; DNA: TGCAGTGCGGCAAAAAGGGAGACCCAGTACTTC; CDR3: CSAAKRETQYF
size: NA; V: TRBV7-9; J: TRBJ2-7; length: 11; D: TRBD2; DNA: TGTGCCAGCAGCACCGGGGGGGAGCAGTACTTC; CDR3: CASSTGGEQYF
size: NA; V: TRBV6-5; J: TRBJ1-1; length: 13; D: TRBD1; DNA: TGTGCCAGCAGTCCGACAGGGGAAACTGAAGCTTTCTTT; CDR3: CASSPTGETEAFF
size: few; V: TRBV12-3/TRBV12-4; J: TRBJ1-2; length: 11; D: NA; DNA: TGTGCCAGCAGTGCATTATATGGCTACACCTTC; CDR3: CASSALYGYTF
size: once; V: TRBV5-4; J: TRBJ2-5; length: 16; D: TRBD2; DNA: TGTGCCAGCAGCTTCGAATCTAGCGGGAGGGGAGAGACCCAGTACTTC; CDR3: CASSFESSGRGETQYF
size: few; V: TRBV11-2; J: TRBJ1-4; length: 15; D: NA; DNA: TGTGCCAGCAGCTTAGATTTCACACTGCGCGCCAAACTGTTTTTT; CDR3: CASSLDFTLRAKLFF
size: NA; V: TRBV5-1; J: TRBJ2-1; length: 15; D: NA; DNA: TGCGCCAGCAGCTTCGAAGTCGAAGGTACCAGTGAGCAGTTCTTC; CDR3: CASSFEVEGTSEQFF
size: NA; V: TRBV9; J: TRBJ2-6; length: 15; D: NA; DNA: TGTGCCAGCACCCTAACAGGGACTGGGGCCAACGTCCTGACTTTC; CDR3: CASTLTGTGANVLTF